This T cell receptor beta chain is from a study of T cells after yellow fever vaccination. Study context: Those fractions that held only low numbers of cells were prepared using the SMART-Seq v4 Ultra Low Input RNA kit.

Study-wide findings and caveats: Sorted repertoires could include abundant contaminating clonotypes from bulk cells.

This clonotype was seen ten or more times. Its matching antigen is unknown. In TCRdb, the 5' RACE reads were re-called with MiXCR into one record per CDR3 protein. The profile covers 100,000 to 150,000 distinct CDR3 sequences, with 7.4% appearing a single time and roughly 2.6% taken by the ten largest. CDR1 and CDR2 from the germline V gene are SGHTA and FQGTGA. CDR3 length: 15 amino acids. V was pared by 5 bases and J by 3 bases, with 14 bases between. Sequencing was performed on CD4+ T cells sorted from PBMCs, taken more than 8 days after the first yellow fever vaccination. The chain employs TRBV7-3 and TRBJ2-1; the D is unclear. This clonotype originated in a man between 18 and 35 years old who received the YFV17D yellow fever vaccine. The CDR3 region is CASSPLGGIYNEQFF. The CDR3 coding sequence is TGTGCCAGCAGCCCGCTTGGTGGGATCTACAATGAGCAGTTCTTC.